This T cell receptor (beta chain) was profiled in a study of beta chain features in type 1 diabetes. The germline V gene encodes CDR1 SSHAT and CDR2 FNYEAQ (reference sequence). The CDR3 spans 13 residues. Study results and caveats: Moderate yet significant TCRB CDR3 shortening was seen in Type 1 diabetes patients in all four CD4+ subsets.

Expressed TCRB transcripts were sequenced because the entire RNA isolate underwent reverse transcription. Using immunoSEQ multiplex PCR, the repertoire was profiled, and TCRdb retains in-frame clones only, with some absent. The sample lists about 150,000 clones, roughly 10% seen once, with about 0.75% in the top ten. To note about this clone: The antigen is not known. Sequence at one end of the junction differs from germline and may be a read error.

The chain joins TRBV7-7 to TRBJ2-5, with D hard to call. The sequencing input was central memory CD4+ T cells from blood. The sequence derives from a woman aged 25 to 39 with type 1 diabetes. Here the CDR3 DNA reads TGTGCTAGCAGCTTAACGCTACAAGAGACCCAGTACTTC. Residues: CASSLTLQETQYF.